Shown below are 30 T cell receptor beta chains from a single sample sequenced in a study of shared clonotypes between healthy human individuals. Clones were sequenced by immunoSEQ multiplex PCR, and TCRdb holds only the in-frame ones, with some missing. This table holds around 2.1 million clones, around 93% found once. In the naive CD8 group, cells lacked CD45RO and were positively selected for CCR7, so terminally differentiated effector memory CD45RA+ cells were left out. What was sequenced was naive CD8+ T cells from PBMCs. The receptors were gathered from a man younger than 35 in good health. Some clones in this sample may be carry-over from other donors' samples.

J is TRBJ2-7 and V is TRBV7-8; D is unclear. Germline assignment: CDR1 SGHVS and CDR2 FQNEAQ. There are 15 residues in the CDR3. V was pared by 3 bases and J by 2 bases, with 14 bases between. CDR3 sequence reads: CASSLNYNSPYEQYF. Written as DNA, the CDR3 is TGTGCCAGCAGCTTGAATTATAACAGCCCCTACGAGCAGTACTTC.

The CDR3 DNA reads TGTGCCAGCAGTCTAGGACTAGAGGGCTACGAGCAGTACTTC. Translated, it gives CASSLGLEGYEQYF. The chain has TRBV27 and TRBJ2-7; 7 positions match TRBD2. Trimming removed 5 bases from V and 3 bases from J; junction bases left unmatched: 7. This CDR3 has 14 amino acids. Germline V lookup: CDR1 MNHEY, CDR2 SMNVEV (reference sequence).

The chain uses TRBV7-7 and TRBJ2-7; D may match TRBD1 or TRBD2 (5 bases each). Germline V gene lookup returns CDR1 SSHAT and CDR2 FNYEAQ (reference sequence). CDR3 length: 15 amino acids. Trimming cost V 5 bases and J 3 bases, with 17 bases left between them. The CDR3 sequence: CASSPYIGGDYEQYF. The CDR3, as DNA: TGTGCCAGCAGCCCCTATATTGGGGGTGACTACGAGCAGTACTTC.

This clone was recorded once. The chain is built from TRBV7-9 and TRBJ2-7; 7 bases are shared with TRBD2. Germline V gives CDR1 SEHNR, CDR2 FQNEAQ (reference sequence). With 4 bases clipped from V and 0 bases from J, the junction kept 12 bases outside the gene matches. This CDR3 region has 17 residues. The CDR3 is CASSSIPSGPRSYEQYF. DNA for the CDR3: TGTGCCAGCAGCTCAATTCCTAGCGGCCCTCGCTCCTACGAGCAGTACTTC.

The gene calls are TRBV18 and TRBJ2-7, with 7 bases identical to TRBD2. Losses at the gene ends were 2 bases for V and 1 base for J; bases not matched to a gene: 8. The CDR3 contains 16 residues. Germline lookup yields CDR1 KGHSH and CDR2 LQKENI. As DNA, the CDR3 is TGTGCCAGCTCACCAACCGCGGGAGAAGGATCCTACGAGCAGTACTTC. This sequence encodes CASSPTAGEGSYEQYF.

The J gene is TRBJ2-7, the V gene TRBV7-3; TRBD1 aligns across 9 bases. The CDR3 sequence is 15 residues long. Germline V CDR1 and CDR2: SGHTA, FQGTGA. Trimming at V came to 0 bases and at J to 1 base, leaving 1 base not matched to a gene. The CDR3 is CASSLTQGASYEQYF. The CDR3 DNA follows: TGTGCCAGCAGCTTAACACAGGGGGCTTCCTACGAGCAGTACTTC.

As concerns this clone: The identical CDR3 is also encoded by other nucleotide sequences in the sample. The chain uses TRBV7-2 and TRBJ2-7; either TRBD1 or TRBD2 may supply D (5 bases each). This CDR3 spans 14 amino acids. The germline V gene encodes CDR1 SGHTA and CDR2 FQGNSA. The V gene lost 5 bases and the J gene lost 1 base, with 12 bases spanning the gap. In nucleotides, the CDR3 is TGTGCCAGCAGCGCTCGGGACGGTTCCTACGAGCAGTACTTC. Protein product: CASSARDGSYEQYF.

The CDR3 is CAISDSTGEKLFF. The CDR3 DNA is TGTGCCATCAGTGACTCGACAGGCGAAAAACTGTTTTTT. This chain joins TRBV10-3 and TRBJ1-4; D possibly corresponds to TRBD1 (6 bases). This CDR3 is built from 13 residues. V gave up 3 bases and J gave up 8 bases, with 10 bases separating them. Germline CDR1 and CDR2: ENHRY and SYGVKD.

The chain is built from TRBV7-9 and TRBJ2-7, with 11 nucleotides matching TRBD2. Trimming removed 2 bases from V and 1 base from J; junction bases left unmatched: 4. Per the germline V gene, CDR1 is SEHNR and CDR2 is FQNEAQ (reference sequence). The CDR3 spans 16 residues. The CDR3 DNA reads as TGTGCCAGCAGCTTATCTAGCGGGAGGCTTTCCTACGAGCAGTACTTC. Residues: CASSLSSGRLSYEQYF.

The rearrangement uses TRBV9 and TRBJ2-7; a weak D match, TRBD2 (5 bases). Trimming removed 0 bases at V and 2 bases at J, with 9 bases between. This CDR3 has 14 residues. CDR1 and CDR2 from the germline V gene are SGDLS and YYNGEE. The CDR3 DNA reads as TGTGCCAGCAGCGTAGGCGGGTACACCTACGAGCAGTACTTC. It is translated as CASSVGGYTYEQYF.

This chain connects TRBV7-9 to TRBJ2-7; no clear D. The CDR3 covers 12 residues. V lost 5 bases, J lost 3 bases, and 8 bases lay in between. Germline V gene lookup returns CDR1 SEHNR and CDR2 FQNEAQ (reference sequence). As DNA, the CDR3 is TGTGCCAGCAGCCAGATGGGCTACGAGCAGTACTTC. Protein product: CASSQMGYEQYF.

The rearrangement links TRBV2 to TRBJ2-7, with 11 bases lining up with TRBD1. The CDR3 runs to 14 residues. Looked up from germline, CDR1 is SNHLY and CDR2 is FYNNEI. After removal of 5 bases from V and 6 bases from J, the junction contained 6 bases not matched to a gene. As DNA, the CDR3 is TGTGCCAGCAGTCCCGGACAGGGGGCAGGCGAGCAGTACTTC. Its protein is CASSPGQGAGEQYF.

The chain joins TRBV6-5 to TRBJ2-1; the D gene is possibly TRBD2 (5 bases). The CDR3 extends over 15 amino acids. CDR1 MNHEY and CDR2 SVGAGI come from the germline V gene. The V gene lost 5 bases and the J gene lost 0 bases, with 11 bases spanning the gap. As DNA, the CDR3 is TGTGCCAGCAGTACAAGCGGAGGCTCCTACAATGAGCAGTTCTTC. The encoded protein is CASSTSGGSYNEQFF.

This clone was counted between two and nine times. J is TRBJ1-1 and V is TRBV28; no clear D gene. The CDR3 is 14 residues long. The germline gives CDR1 MDHEN, CDR2 SYDVKM. The germline V and J ends were trimmed by 2 bases and 1 base, with 8 bases remaining between them. Here the CDR3 DNA reads TGTGCCAGCAGTTTAACCCAGGAGAACACTGAAGCTTTCTTT. Its protein is CASSLTQENTEAFF.

The V gene is TRBV4-1, the J gene TRBJ2-3; D ambiguous. Per the germline V gene, CDR1 is MGHRA and CDR2 is YSYEKL. There are 15 residues in the CDR3. Trimming took off 4 bases at V and 1 base at J, with 12 bases between the two ends. DNA for the CDR3: TGCGCCAGCAGCCTCGGCTGGGCCGGCACAGATACGCAGTATTTT. The encoded protein is CASSLGWAGTDTQYF.

The chain recombines TRBV7-9 with TRBJ2-2; TRBD1 aligns across 7 bases. The CDR3 consists of 15 residues. Germline CDR1 reads SEHNR; CDR2 reads FQNEAQ (reference sequence). V lost 4 bases and J lost 6; bases outside the gene matches: 8. CDR3 coding DNA: TGTGCCAGCAGCTCCCGACAGGGAAGTCCCGGGGAGCTGTTTTTT. As protein: CASSSRQGSPGELFF.

This chain uses TRBV6-1 with TRBJ1-2; a weak D match, TRBD1 (5 bases). CDR3 length: 15 amino acids. The ends were cut back, 6 bases at V and 2 bases at J, with 16 bases in the middle. In germline, CDR1 is MNHNS, CDR2 SASEGT. CDR3 coding DNA: TGTGCCAGCAGAGTCCCCTGGGGGGGAAACTATGGCTACACCTTC. As protein: CASRVPWGGNYGYTF.

The chain uses TRBV2 and TRBJ1-3, with 8 positions matching TRBD1. Germline CDR1 is SNHLY and CDR2 is FYNNEI. The V and J ends lost 6 bases and 0 bases, in that order; junction bases with no gene match: 4. The CDR3 extends over 15 amino acids. Here the CDR3 DNA reads TGTGCCAGCAGGAAGACAGGGGACTCTGGAAACACCATATATTTT. It codes for CASRKTGDSGNTIYF.

This clone was counted once. The V gene is TRBV27, the J gene TRBJ1-2; D might be TRBD1 (5 bases). The CDR3 totals 14 residues. The V and J ends lost 6 bases and 3 bases respectively, with 14 bases between them. From germline, CDR1 is MNHEY and CDR2 SMNVEV (reference sequence). CDR3 nucleotide sequence: TGTGCCAGCAGGACGGGGGGATCCTACTATGGCTACACCTTC. It encodes CASRTGGSYYGYTF.

The V call is TRBV7-9, the J call TRBJ2-7, with D hard to call. V lost 4 bases and J 4 bases, leaving 14 bases between the germline ends. CDR1 is SEHNR, CDR2 FQNEAQ, per germline (reference sequence). This CDR3 region has 14 residues. CDR3 protein: CASSSLHGLYEQYF. CDR3 coding DNA: TGTGCCAGCAGCTCGTTACACGGGCTTTACGAGCAGTACTTC.

This clone has just one count. The chain employs TRBV5-8 and TRBJ2-5; 10 bases map to TRBD2. This CDR3 has 14 residues. The V gene end was trimmed by 4 bases and the J gene end by 5 bases; junction bases not matched to a gene: 5. Germline lookup yields CDR1 SGHTS and CDR2 YDEGEE. The CDR3 spells CASSLAGVPETQYF. For the CDR3, the DNA is TGTGCCAGCAGCCTAGCGGGAGTCCCGGAGACCCAGTACTTC. Combining the CDR3 with reference TRBV5-8 and TRBJ2-5 gives the whole variable domain EAGVTQSPTHLIKTRGQQATLRCSPISGHTSVYWYQQALGLGLQFLLWYDEGEERNRGNFPPRFSGRQFPNYSSELNVNALELEDSALYLCASSLAGVPETQYFGPGTRLLVL.

The chain carries TRBV5-1 and TRBJ1-4, with a tentative D call TRBD1 (5 bases). From germline, CDR1 is SGHRS and CDR2 YFSETQ. The CDR3 length is 15 residues. V dropped 0 bases and J dropped 4 bases, with 10 bases sitting between them. The CDR3 DNA is TGCGCCAGCAGCTTGGAGGGGAACGTTAATGAAAAACTGTTTTTT. This sequence encodes CASSLEGNVNEKLFF.

This clone has only one observation. The V and J genes are TRBV18 and TRBJ2-1; 11 bases match TRBD2. The junction had 4 bases not matched to a gene; V was cut back by 2 bases and J by 1 base. Germline V gives CDR1 KGHSH, CDR2 LQKENI. The CDR3 spans 17 residues. The CDR3 bases are TGTGCCAGCTCACCAAGGACTAGCGGGCATTCCTACAATGAGCAGTTCTTC. Amino acid sequence: CASSPRTSGHSYNEQFF.

This chain uses TRBV28 with TRBJ1-5; the match to TRBD1 covers 7 bases. In germline, CDR1 is MDHEN, CDR2 SYDVKM. The CDR3 is 14 residues long. Trimming cost V 7 bases and J 5 bases; bases outside gene matches: 8. CDR3 amino acids: CASTQTGVYQPQHF. CDR3 nucleotides: TGTGCCAGCACCCAAACAGGGGTGTATCAGCCCCAGCATTTT.

This rearrangement joins TRBV4-1 to TRBJ2-3; TRBD2 matches 12 bases. CDR1 is MGHRA and CDR2 is YSYEKL in the germline V gene. The V and J ends lost 2 bases and 0 bases, in that order; junction bases with no gene match: 3. The CDR3 runs 17 residues. CDR3 protein: CASSQRTSGISTDTQYF. DNA for the CDR3: TGCGCCAGCAGCCAAAGGACTAGCGGGATTAGCACAGATACGCAGTATTTT.

This chain connects TRBV5-6 to TRBJ1-2; D might be TRBD1 (5 bases). The V gene lost 4 bases and the J gene lost 8 bases, with 18 bases spanning the gap. Germline V lookup: CDR1 SGHDT, CDR2 YYEEEE. CDR3 size: 14 residues. CDR3 sequence: CASSQKGTGGGYTF. The CDR3 DNA reads as TGTGCCAGCAGCCAAAAAGGGACGGGTGGAGGCTACACCTTC.

The V gene is TRBV27, the J gene TRBJ2-7; D is unresolved. Germline lookup yields CDR1 MNHEY and CDR2 SMNVEV (reference sequence). This CDR3 comprises 14 residues. Trimming shortened V by 5 bases and J by 3 bases, and 14 bases separated the two germline ends. The CDR3 sequence is CASSPSTWGYEQYF. The CDR3 region has the DNA TGTGCCAGCAGTCCCAGTACTTGGGGCTACGAGCAGTACTTC.

This rearrangement joins TRBV7-6 to TRBJ1-1, with 7 bases that match TRBD1. V was clipped by 5 bases and J by 6 bases; unmatched bases: 3. Germline CDR1 reads SGHVS; CDR2 reads FNYEAQ. The CDR3 length is 12 residues. The CDR3 coding sequence is TGTGCCAGCAGCCATGGGACAGCTGAAGCTTTCTTT. Its translation is CASSHGTAEAFF.

This clone came up once. The genes are TRBV10-3 and TRBJ1-3; no firm D call. CDR1 is ENHRY and CDR2 is SYGVKD in the germline V gene. The CDR3 has 17 amino acids. V lost 6 bases and J 4 bases, leaving 22 bases between the germline ends. Written as DNA, the CDR3 is TGTGCCATCAGGACCCAAGGAGGCGAGGGAAGAGGAAACACCATATATTTT. Translation: CAIRTQGGEGRGNTIYF.

Note on this clone: Other DNA sequences from this sample encode an identical CDR3 as well. This chain connects TRBV19 to TRBJ2-2; TRBD2 aligns across 7 bases. The CDR3 totals 14 residues. Germline V CDR1 and CDR2: LNHDA, SQIVND (reference sequence). Unmatched junction bases numbered 2, after V lost 5 bases and J lost 2 bases. CDR3 DNA sequence: TGTGCCAGTAGTCTGGGACTAAACACCGGGGAGCTGTTTTTT. This encodes CASSLGLNTGELFF. Full variable domain (remainder filled in from reference TRBV19 and TRBJ2-2): DGGITQSPKYLFRKEGQNVTLSCEQNLNHDAMYWYRQDPGQGLRLIYYSQIVNDFQKGDIAEGYSVSREKKESFPLTVTSAQKNPTAFYLCASSLGLNTGELFFGEGSRLTVL.